The 2 T cell receptor beta chains presented below share a single source sample, sequenced in a study of post-analysis software for immune sequencing data. Their cognate antigens are unknown. Findings and limits, study-wide: There were five TRBV segments more frequent in patients than controls, and TRBV5-6, TRBV5-1 and TRBV20-1 were among them.

Unique molecular identifiers were carried by the TCR beta cDNA libraries. TCRdb reprocessed the PCR reads with MiXCR, giving one entry per CDR3 protein. Of hundreds of thousands of distinct CDR3 sequences listed, 30% to 45% are singletons. Sequencing used blood. The receptors originated from a girl aged 5 to 17 with multiple sclerosis.

This clonotype has at least ten counts. This sequence joins TRBV27 and TRBJ1-2; D may be TRBD1 (6 bases). Per the germline V gene, CDR1 is MNHEY and CDR2 is SMNVEV (reference sequence). This CDR3 is 14 amino acids long. The ends were cut back, 4 bases at V and 2 bases at J, with 11 bases in the middle. The CDR3 loop reads CASSSRGGNYGYTF. CDR3 sequence (DNA): TGTGCCAGCAGTTCGAGAGGGGGGAACTATGGCTACACCTTC.

Many counts were recorded for this clonotype. V and J are TRBV20-1 and TRBJ1-2, with D possibly TRBD1 on 5 matching bases. Germline values: CDR1 DFQATT, CDR2 SNEGSKA (reference sequence). V dropped 6 bases and J dropped 4 bases, with 15 bases sitting between them. The CDR3 runs to 13 residues. CDR3 region: CSASHARGYGYTF. CDR3 sequence (DNA): TGCAGTGCATCCCATGCGAGGGGCTATGGCTACACCTTC.